Described below is a single T cell receptor (beta chain) sequence and its context. Per the germline V gene, CDR1 is SGHTA and CDR2 is FQGNSA. The CDR3 has 16 amino acids. This sample stems from a study of T cells expressing NK-cell markers. Study summary: It was sorted CD3+CD56-NKG2C+, CD3+CD56+NKG2C- and CD3+CD56+NKG2C+ T cells that provided the TCR beta repertoires.

UMI-tagged 5'RACE template switching yielded the TCR beta cDNA. TCRdb re-called the 5' RACE reads; one entry per CDR3 protein, DNA not given. The sample totals roughly 450,000 distinct CDR3 sequences. The rearrangement joins TRBV7-2 to TRBJ2-6. Sample: blood T cells: a sorted CD56 or NKG2C T cell subset, CD4+ or CD8+ T cells, or bulk PBMC T cells (not recorded which). The clonotype comes from a woman between 50 and 59 years old in good health. CDR3 residues: CASSPQLEFGANVLTF.